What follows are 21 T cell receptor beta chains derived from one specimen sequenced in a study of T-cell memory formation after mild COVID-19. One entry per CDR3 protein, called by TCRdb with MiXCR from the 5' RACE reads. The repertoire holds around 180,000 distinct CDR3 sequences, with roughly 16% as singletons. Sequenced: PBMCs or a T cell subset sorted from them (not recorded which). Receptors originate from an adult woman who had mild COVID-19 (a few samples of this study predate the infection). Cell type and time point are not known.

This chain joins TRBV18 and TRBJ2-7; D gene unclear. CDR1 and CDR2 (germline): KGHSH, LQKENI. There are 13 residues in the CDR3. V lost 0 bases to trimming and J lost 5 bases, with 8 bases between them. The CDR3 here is CASSPPGGHEQYF. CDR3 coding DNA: TGTGCCAGCTCACCACCGGGCGGTCACGAGCAGTACTTC.

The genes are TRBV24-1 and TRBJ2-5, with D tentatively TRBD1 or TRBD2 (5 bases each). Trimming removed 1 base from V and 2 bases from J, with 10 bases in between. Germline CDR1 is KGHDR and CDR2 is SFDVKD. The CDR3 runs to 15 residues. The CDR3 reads CATSDFGAAQETQYF. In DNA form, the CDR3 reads TGTGCCACCAGTGATTTCGGGGCAGCGCAAGAGACCCAGTACTTC.

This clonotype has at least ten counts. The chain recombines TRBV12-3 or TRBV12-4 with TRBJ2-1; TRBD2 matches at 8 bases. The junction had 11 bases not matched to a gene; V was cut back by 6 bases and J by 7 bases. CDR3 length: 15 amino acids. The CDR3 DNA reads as TGTGCCAGCAGGCCTTACGGGGGGGCAGGGAATGAGCAGTTCTTC. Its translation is CASRPYGGAGNEQFF.

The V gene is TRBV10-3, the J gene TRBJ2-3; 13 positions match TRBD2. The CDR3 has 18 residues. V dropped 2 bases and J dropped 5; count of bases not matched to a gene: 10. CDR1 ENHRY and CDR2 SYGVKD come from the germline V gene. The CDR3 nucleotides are TGTGCCATCAGTGAGGGAGTATCGGGACTAGCGGGGTTAGATACGCAGTATTTT. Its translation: CAISEGVSGLAGLDTQYF.

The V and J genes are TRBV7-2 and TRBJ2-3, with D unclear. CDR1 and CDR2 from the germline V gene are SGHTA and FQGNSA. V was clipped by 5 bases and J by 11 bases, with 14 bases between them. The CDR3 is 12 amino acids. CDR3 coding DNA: TGTGCCAGCAGCCTAGGACCCCGGGTGCAGTATTTT. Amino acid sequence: CASSLGPRVQYF.

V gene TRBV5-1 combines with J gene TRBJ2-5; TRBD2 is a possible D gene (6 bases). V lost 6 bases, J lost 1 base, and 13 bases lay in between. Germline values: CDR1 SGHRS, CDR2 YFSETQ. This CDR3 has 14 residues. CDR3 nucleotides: TGCGCCAGCACTGGCGGGGCCCTCCAAGAGACCCAGTACTTC. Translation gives CASTGGALQETQYF.

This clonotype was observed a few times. The CDR3 DNA is TGTGCCTCGTCAGGGAGTCGCTCTTCCAATGAGCAGTTCTTC. It encodes CASSGSRSSNEQFF. The chain links TRBV7-6 to TRBJ2-1; D is tentatively TRBD1 or TRBD2 (5 bases each). The CDR3 consists of 14 residues. The germline CDR1 and CDR2 sequences are SGHVS and FNYEAQ. The V end was cut by 11 bases, the J end by 6 bases, with 20 bases between.

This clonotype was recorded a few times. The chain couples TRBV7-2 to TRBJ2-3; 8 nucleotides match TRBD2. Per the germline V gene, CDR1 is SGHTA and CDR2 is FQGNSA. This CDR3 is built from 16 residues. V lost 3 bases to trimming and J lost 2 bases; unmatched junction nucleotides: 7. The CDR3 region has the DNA TGTGCCAGCAGCTTCACCGGGACTAGGACCACAGATACGCAGTATTTT. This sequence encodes CASSFTGTRTTDTQYF.

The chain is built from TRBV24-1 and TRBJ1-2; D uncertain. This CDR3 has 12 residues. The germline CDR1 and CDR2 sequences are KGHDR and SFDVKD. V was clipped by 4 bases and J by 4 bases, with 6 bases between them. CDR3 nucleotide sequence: TGTGCCACCAGTGAAACAACCTATGGCTACACCTTC. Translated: CATSETTYGYTF.

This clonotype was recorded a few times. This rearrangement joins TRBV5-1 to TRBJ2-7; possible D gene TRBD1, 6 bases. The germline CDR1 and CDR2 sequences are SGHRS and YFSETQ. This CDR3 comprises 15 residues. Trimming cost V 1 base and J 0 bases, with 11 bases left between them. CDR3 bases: TGCGCCAGCAGCTTGACAGGGAAGAGCTCCTACGAGCAGTACTTC. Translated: CASSLTGKSSYEQYF.

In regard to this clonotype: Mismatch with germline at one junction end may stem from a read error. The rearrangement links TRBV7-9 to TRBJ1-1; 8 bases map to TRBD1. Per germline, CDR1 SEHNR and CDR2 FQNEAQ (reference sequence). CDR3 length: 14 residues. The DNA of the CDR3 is TGTGCCAGCAGCCCGACAGGGGTAAACACTGCAGCTTTCTTT. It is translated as CASSPTGVNTAAFF.

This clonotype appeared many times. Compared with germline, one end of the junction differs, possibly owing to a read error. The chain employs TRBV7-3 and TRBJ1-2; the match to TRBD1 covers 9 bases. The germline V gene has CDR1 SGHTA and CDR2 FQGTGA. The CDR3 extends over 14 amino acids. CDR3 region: CASSLTGGDDGYTF. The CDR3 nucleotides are TGTGCCAGCAGCCTAACAGGGGGCGACGATGGCTACACCTTC.

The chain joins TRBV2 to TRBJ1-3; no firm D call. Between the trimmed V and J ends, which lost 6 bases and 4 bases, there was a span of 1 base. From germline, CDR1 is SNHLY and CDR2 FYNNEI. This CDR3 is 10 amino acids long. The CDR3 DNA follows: TGTGCCAGCAGGGGAAACACCATATATTTT. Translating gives CASRGNTIYF. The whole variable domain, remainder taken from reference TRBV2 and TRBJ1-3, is EPEVTQTPSHQVTQMGQEVILRCVPISNHLYFYWYRQILGQKVEFLVSFYNNEISEKSEIFDDQFSVERPDGSNFTLKIRSTKLEDSAMYFCASRGNTIYFGEGSWLTVV.

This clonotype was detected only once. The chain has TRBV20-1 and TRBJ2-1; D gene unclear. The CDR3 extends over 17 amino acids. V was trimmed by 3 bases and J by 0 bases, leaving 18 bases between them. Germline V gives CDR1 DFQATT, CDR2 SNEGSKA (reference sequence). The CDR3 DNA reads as TGCAGTGCTAGTATTAGCAGGAACTTGCTCTCCTACAATGAGCAGTTCTTC. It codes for CSASISRNLLSYNEQFF.

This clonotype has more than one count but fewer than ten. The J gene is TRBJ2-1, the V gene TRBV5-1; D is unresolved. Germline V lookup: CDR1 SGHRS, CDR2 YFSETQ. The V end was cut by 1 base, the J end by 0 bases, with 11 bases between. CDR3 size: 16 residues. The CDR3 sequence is CASSLSGTASYNEQFF. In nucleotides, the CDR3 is TGCGCCAGCAGCTTGAGTGGTACAGCCTCCTACAATGAGCAGTTCTTC.

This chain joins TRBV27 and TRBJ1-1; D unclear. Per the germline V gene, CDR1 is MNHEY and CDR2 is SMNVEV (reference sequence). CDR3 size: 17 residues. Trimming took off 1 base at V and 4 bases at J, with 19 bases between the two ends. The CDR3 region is CASSLFTVSGRATEAFF. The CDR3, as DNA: TGTGCCAGCAGTTTATTTACAGTTTCGGGAAGGGCCACTGAAGCTTTCTTT.

CDR3 DNA: TGTGCCGCTAGGTACCGAAGGGAGGGGGGCGAGCAGTACTTC. It translates to CAARYRREGGEQYF. The chain employs TRBV2 and TRBJ2-7; weak D call: TRBD2 (7 bases). V was pared by 11 bases and J by 6 bases, with 23 bases between. Germline V lookup: CDR1 SNHLY, CDR2 FYNNEI. This CDR3 has 14 residues.

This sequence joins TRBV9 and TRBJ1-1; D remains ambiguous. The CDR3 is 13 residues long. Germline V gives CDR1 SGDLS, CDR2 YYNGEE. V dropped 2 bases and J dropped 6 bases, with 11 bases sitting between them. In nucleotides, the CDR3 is TGTGCCAGCAGCGTCGTCAAGACTGCTGAAGCTTTCTTT. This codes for CASSVVKTAEAFF.

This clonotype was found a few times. The CDR3 DNA sequence: TGCAGCGTTGTGACAGGGCAAGGGACCGGGGAGCTGTTTTTT. This gives the protein CSVVTGQGTGELFF. V gene TRBV29-1 combines with J gene TRBJ2-2; TRBD1 matches at 7 bases. This CDR3 region has 14 residues. CDR1 and CDR2 from the germline V gene are SQVTM and ANQGSEA. With 4 bases clipped from V and 5 bases from J, the junction kept 7 bases outside the gene matches.

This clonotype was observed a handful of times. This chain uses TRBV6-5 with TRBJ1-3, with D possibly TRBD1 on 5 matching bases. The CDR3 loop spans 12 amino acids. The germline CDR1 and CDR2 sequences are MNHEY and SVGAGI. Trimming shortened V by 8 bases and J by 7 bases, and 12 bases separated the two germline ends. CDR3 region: CASFDYRNTIYF. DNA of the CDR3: TGTGCCAGCTTTGACTACAGGAACACCATATATTTT.

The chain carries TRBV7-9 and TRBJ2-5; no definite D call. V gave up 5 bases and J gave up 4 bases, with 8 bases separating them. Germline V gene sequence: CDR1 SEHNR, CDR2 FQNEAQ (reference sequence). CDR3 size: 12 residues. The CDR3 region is CASSPPSETQYF. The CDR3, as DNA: TGTGCCAGCAGCCCCCCTTCAGAGACCCAGTACTTC.